Following are 28 T cell receptor beta chains from one sample sequenced in a study of blood T cell repertoires in COVID-19. Profiled with immunoSEQ multiplex PCR; TCRdb holds only in-frame clones, not every one. The top ten hold 20% to 25% of the sample, which has more than 95,000 clones, roughly 80% seen once. Sequencing input: peripheral blood. The receptors originated from a human donor in a cohort sampled during active COVID-19.

The chain carries TRBV27 and TRBJ2-1; TRBD2 agrees at 8 bases. The trim removed 5 bases at V and 4 bases at J, leaving 16 bases unmatched. Germline-derived CDR1 and CDR2 are MNHEY and SMNVEV (reference sequence). The CDR3 is made up of 18 amino acids. This CDR3 is CASSPYLPRGGVYNEQFF. CDR3 nucleotides: TGTGCCAGCAGTCCATACCTACCTCGGGGGGGGGTATACAATGAGCAGTTCTTC.

The V gene is TRBV10-2, the J gene TRBJ2-7; TRBD1 might be the D (6 bases). V was clipped by 3 bases and J by 3 bases, with 12 bases between them. CDR1 WSHSY and CDR2 SAAADI come from the germline V gene. The CDR3 length is 14 residues. The CDR3 protein is CASSDWTVRYEQYF. CDR3 DNA: TGCGCCAGCAGTGACTGGACAGTCCGCTACGAGCAGTACTTC.

V usage is TRBV5-1 and J usage is TRBJ1-4, with TRBD1 as a possible D gene (5 bases). CDR1 and CDR2 from the germline V gene are SGHRS and YFSETQ. V gave up 2 bases and J gave up 5 bases, with 13 bases separating them. The CDR3 length is 15 residues. The CDR3 DNA is TGCGCCAGCAGCTTAACGGGGGGGAGCAATGAAAAACTGTTTTTT. Translating gives CASSLTGGSNEKLFF.

The chain recombines TRBV7-2 with TRBJ1-1, with 8 nucleotides matching TRBD1. V dropped 6 bases and J dropped 6; count of bases not matched to a gene: 6. This CDR3 contains 13 residues. Germline CDR1 reads SGHTA; CDR2 reads FQGNSA. The CDR3 loop is CASRDDRGAEAFF. As DNA, the CDR3 is TGTGCCAGCAGAGATGACAGGGGTGCTGAAGCTTTCTTT.

The chain carries TRBV10-3 and TRBJ2-7; 7 positions agree with TRBD1. The CDR3 extends over 12 amino acids. With 6 bases clipped from V and 6 bases from J, the junction kept 5 bases outside the gene matches. Germline V gives CDR1 ENHRY, CDR2 SYGVKD. CDR3 DNA sequence: TGTGCCATCAGGGCTACAGGGGTCGAGCAGTACTTC. It is translated as CAIRATGVEQYF.

This clone has just a few counts. The rearrangement links TRBV9 to TRBJ1-3; no firm D call. Germline V lookup: CDR1 SGDLS, CDR2 YYNGEE. V lost 4 bases and J 0 bases, leaving 11 bases between the germline ends. This CDR3 contains 15 residues. CDR3 sequence reads: CASSLLGSSGNTIYF. The CDR3 DNA reads TGTGCCAGCAGCTTGTTGGGCTCCTCTGGAAACACCATATATTTT.

This clone was seen a handful of times. V and J are TRBV2 and TRBJ1-6, with D perhaps TRBD1 (5 bases). Germline CDR1 is SNHLY and CDR2 is FYNNEI. Trimming shortened V by 6 bases and J by 10 bases, and 16 bases separated the two germline ends. The CDR3 contains 14 residues. CDR3 amino acids: CASSERASGSPLHF. In nucleotides, the CDR3 is TGTGCCAGCAGCGAACGGGCCTCAGGGTCACCCCTCCACTTT.

The CDR3 loop reads CASSYVGWPPKETEAFF. In DNA form, the CDR3 reads TGTGCCAGCAGTTATGTAGGTTGGCCCCCGAAGGAGACTGAAGCTTTCTTT. V usage is TRBV6-2 or TRBV6-3 and J usage is TRBJ1-1; unclear D gene. With 3 bases removed from V and 5 bases from J, the gap between germline ends came to 22 bases. The CDR3 runs to 17 residues. Germline CDR1 is MNHEY and CDR2 is SVGEGT.

The table lists this clone with a few counts. The chain links TRBV19 to TRBJ1-5, with 9 bases aligning to TRBD1. In germline, CDR1 is LNHDA, CDR2 SQIVND (reference sequence). This CDR3 comprises 15 residues. J was trimmed by 4 bases and V by 6 bases; bases with no gene match: 7. For the CDR3, the DNA is TGTGCCAGTAGCCTCGGGACAGGGTGGAATCAGCCCCAGCATTTT. Translating it yields CASSLGTGWNQPQHF.

V and J are TRBV5-4 and TRBJ2-5; D gene uncertain. The V gene lost 1 base and the J gene lost 2 bases, with 6 bases spanning the gap. From germline, CDR1 is SGHNT and CDR2 YYREEE (reference sequence). The CDR3 is made up of 13 amino acids. CDR3: CASSLSNQETQYF. CDR3 sequence (DNA): TGTGCCAGCAGCTTGTCCAATCAAGAGACCCAGTACTTC.

The chain has TRBV4-2 and TRBJ2-3, with 8 bases matching TRBD2. There are 15 residues in the CDR3. V shed 1 base, J shed 11 bases, and the junction held 11 bases outside the gene matches. Per the germline V gene, CDR1 is LGHNA and CDR2 is YNFKEQ. The CDR3 DNA is TGTGCCAGCAGCCAAGTAGGGAAACTAGCGGTCGAGCAGTATTTT. Translated, it gives CASSQVGKLAVEQYF.

V usage is TRBV15 and J usage is TRBJ2-3; TRBD1 is a possible D gene (5 bases). The germline CDR1 and CDR2 sequences are LNHNV and YYDKDF (reference sequence). V shed 1 base and J shed 0 bases, with 11 bases lying between them. The CDR3 runs 16 residues. This CDR3 reads CATSRGSRASTDTQYF. CDR3 in DNA: TGTGCCACCAGCAGAGGTAGCAGGGCGAGCACAGATACGCAGTATTTT.

The V call is TRBV15, the J call TRBJ1-2; no clear D gene. The CDR3 has 14 residues. Germline V CDR1 and CDR2: LNHNV, YYDKDF (reference sequence). V lost 0 bases, J lost 8 bases, and 13 bases lay in between. The CDR3 DNA reads as TGTGCCACCAGCAGAGATTTCCGGGTAGAGGGCTACACCTTC. This codes for CATSRDFRVEGYTF.

The chain recombines TRBV6-5 with TRBJ2-3; TRBD2 matches 9 bases. With V trimmed by 7 bases and J by 6 bases, 2 bases remained unmatched. This CDR3 has 12 residues. The germline gives CDR1 MNHEY, CDR2 SVGAGI. The CDR3 DNA follows: TGTGCCAGCACTAGCGGGGAGGATACGCAGTATTTT. This sequence encodes CASTSGEDTQYF.

This sequence joins TRBV28 and TRBJ1-1, with 10 nucleotides matching TRBD1. Germline CDR1 and CDR2: MDHEN and SYDVKM. There are 17 residues in the CDR3. The V gene end was trimmed by 6 bases and the J gene end by 0 bases; junction bases not matched to a gene: 10. The CDR3 loop reads CASSPTPGQGMNTEAFF. The CDR3 bases are TGTGCCAGCAGCCCTACCCCGGGACAGGGGATGAACACTGAAGCTTTCTTT.

The genes are TRBV11-2 and TRBJ1-2; a weak D match, TRBD1 (6 bases). CDR1 is SGHAT, CDR2 FQNNGV, per germline. The CDR3 extends over 13 amino acids. V lost 7 bases to trimming and J lost 10 bases, with 19 bases between them. The CDR3 nucleotides are TGTGCCAGCAATACGGACAGAGATTTTGACTACACCTTC. Translated: CASNTDRDFDYTF.

V and J are TRBV28 and TRBJ1-3, with 8 bases lining up with TRBD1. The CDR3 is 17 residues long. CDR1 is MDHEN, CDR2 SYDVKM, per germline. J was trimmed by 0 bases and V by 5 bases; bases with no gene match: 9. The CDR3 spells CASSPPTGAFSGNTIYF. Here the CDR3 DNA reads TGTGCCAGCAGTCCACCGACAGGGGCCTTCTCTGGAAACACCATATATTTT.

The chain uses TRBV3-1 (or the pseudogene TRBV3-2) and TRBJ2-6; TRBD1 aligns across 10 bases. The V segment lost 0 bases and the J segment 10 bases; nucleotides outside the gene matches: 3. Germline CDR1 LGHDT, CDR2 YNNKEL (reference sequence). This CDR3 has 15 residues. In DNA form, the CDR3 reads TGTGCCAGCAGCCAAGATGCGGGACAGGGGAACGTCCTGACTTTC. Protein sequence: CASSQDAGQGNVLTF.

The genes are TRBV28 and TRBJ2-1; D is possibly TRBD2 (6 bases). The CDR3 is 16 residues long. V was clipped by 7 bases and J by 6 bases, with 22 bases between them. CDR1 and CDR2 (germline): MDHEN, SYDVKM. The CDR3 sequence: CASTSKGLYRSNEQFF. CDR3 bases: TGTGCCAGCACCTCTAAGGGACTCTATCGATCCAATGAGCAGTTCTTC.

The rearrangement links TRBV2 to TRBJ1-3; D not certain. Deletions cut 3 bases from V and 0 bases from J, with 6 bases between. Germline loops: CDR1 SNHLY, CDR2 FYNNEI. This CDR3 region has 14 residues. This CDR3 reads CASSEVSSGNTIYF. The CDR3 coding sequence is TGTGCCAGCAGTGAGGTCAGCTCTGGAAACACCATATATTTT. Together with reference TRBV2 and TRBJ1-3, the CDR3 gives the full variable domain: EPEVTQTPSHQVTQMGQEVILRCVPISNHLYFYWYRQILGQKVEFLVSFYNNEISEKSEIFDDQFSVERPDGSNFTLKIRSTKLEDSAMYFCASSEVSSGNTIYFGEGSWLTVV.

The chain carries TRBV2 and TRBJ2-3; TRBD1 might be the D (6 bases). V was clipped by 4 bases and J by 0 bases, with 8 bases between them. The CDR3 is 14 amino acids. The germline V gene has CDR1 SNHLY and CDR2 FYNNEI. CDR3 nucleotides: TGTGCCAGCAGTGCCGGACAGAGCACAGATACGCAGTATTTT. It codes for CASSAGQSTDTQYF. The full variable domain, with the rest looked up from reference TRBV2 and TRBJ2-3, is EPEVTQTPSHQVTQMGQEVILRCVPISNHLYFYWYRQILGQKVEFLVSFYNNEISEKSEIFDDQFSVERPDGSNFTLKIRSTKLEDSAMYFCASSAGQSTDTQYFGPGTRLTVL.

The chain carries TRBV10-3 and TRBJ2-4; TRBD1 matches 7 bases. The CDR3 is 16 residues long. V was clipped by 4 bases and J by 4 bases; unmatched bases: 10. Per germline, CDR1 ENHRY and CDR2 SYGVKD. The CDR3 DNA reads as TGTGCCATCAGTGCTTTGGCAGGGGGATTGAAAAACATTCAGTACTTC. Encoded protein: CAISALAGGLKNIQYF.

The chain is built from TRBV4-1 and TRBJ1-4; unclear D gene. The V end lost 1 base, the J end lost 6 bases, and 12 bases lay between the germline ends. The CDR3 runs to 15 residues. In germline, CDR1 is MGHRA, CDR2 YSYEKL. The CDR3 loop reads CASSQAGVLDEKLFF. As DNA, the CDR3 is TGCGCCAGCAGCCAAGCGGGTGTGCTCGATGAAAAACTGTTTTTT.

This chain uses TRBV2 with TRBJ1-1; 7 bases match TRBD1. CDR1 and CDR2 (germline): SNHLY, FYNNEI. The CDR3 sequence is 16 residues long. Losses at the gene ends were 4 bases for V and 2 bases for J; bases not matched to a gene: 10. The CDR3 sequence is CASSGRRQGSNTEAFF. CDR3 in DNA: TGTGCCAGCAGTGGTCGCAGACAGGGATCTAACACTGAAGCTTTCTTT.

This chain uses TRBV19 with TRBJ1-1, with 7 bases aligning to TRBD1. The J segment lost 3 bases and the V segment lost 5 bases, leaving 3 bases of the junction unmatched. CDR3 size: 13 residues. Germline values: CDR1 LNHDA, CDR2 SQIVND (reference sequence). The CDR3 DNA is TGTGCCAGTAGTTACAGGGGAGACACTGAAGCTTTCTTT. Its translation is CASSYRGDTEAFF.

The genes are TRBV28 and TRBJ2-3; maybe TRBD2 (7 bases). Germline values: CDR1 MDHEN, CDR2 SYDVKM. The CDR3 extends over 16 amino acids. Trimming removed 5 bases from V and 2 bases from J, with 17 bases in between. The CDR3 DNA follows: TGTGCCAGCAGTCCCCTAGGGGGGGCGCCCACAGATACGCAGTATTTT. It yields the protein CASSPLGGAPTDTQYF.

In this sample, this clone turned up once. The chain employs TRBV24-1 and TRBJ2-3; D is undetermined. The CDR3 loop spans 15 amino acids. CDR1 and CDR2 from the germline V gene are KGHDR and SFDVKD. V lost 3 bases and J lost 3, with 12 bases in between. Here the CDR3 reads CATSDSGLETDTQYF. CDR3 DNA: TGTGCCACCAGTGATAGTGGCCTAGAGACAGATACGCAGTATTTT.

This clone came up once. J is TRBJ1-2 and V is TRBV28, with 9 positions matching TRBD1. Germline lookup yields CDR1 MDHEN and CDR2 SYDVKM. This CDR3 is 15 amino acids long. V dropped 1 base and J dropped 7; count of bases not matched to a gene: 7. The CDR3, as DNA: TGTGCCAGCAGTTTATTCCGGACAGGGGTGCCTGGCTACACCTTC. Its translation: CASSLFRTGVPGYTF.